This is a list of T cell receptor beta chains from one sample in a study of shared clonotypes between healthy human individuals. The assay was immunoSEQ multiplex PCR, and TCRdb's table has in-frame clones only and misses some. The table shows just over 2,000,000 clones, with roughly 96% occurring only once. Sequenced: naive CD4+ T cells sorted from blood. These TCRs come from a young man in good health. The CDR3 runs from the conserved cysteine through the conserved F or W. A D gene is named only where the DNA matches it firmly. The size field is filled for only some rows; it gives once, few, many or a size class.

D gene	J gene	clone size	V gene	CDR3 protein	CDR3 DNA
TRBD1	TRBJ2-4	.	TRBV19	CASTPGTGGIQYF	TGTGCCAGTACCCCCGGGACAGGGGGCATTCAGTACTTC
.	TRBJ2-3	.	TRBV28	CASSLLRRGSTDTQYF	TGTGCCAGCAGTCTCCTACGCAGGGGAAGCACAGATACGCAGTATTTT
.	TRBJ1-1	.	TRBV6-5	CASTPGRGTEAFF	TGTGCCAGCACCCCAGGGAGAGGAACTGAAGCTTTCTTT
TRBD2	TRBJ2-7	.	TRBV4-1	CASSQDWGGSYEQYF	TGCGCCAGCAGCCAAGATTGGGGGGGCTCCTACGAGCAGTACTTC
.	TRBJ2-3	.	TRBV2	CASGSSGLGSDTQYF	TGTGCCAGCGGATCGTCCGGATTGGGATCGGACACGCAGTATTTT
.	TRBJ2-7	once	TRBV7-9	CASSRQGLPYEQYF	TGTGCCAGCAGCCGACAGGGACTCCCCTACGAGCAGTACTTC
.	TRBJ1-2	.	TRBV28	CASSTPRVLGGYTF	TGTGCCAGCAGTACCCCGCGGGTCCTCGGGGGCTACACCTTC
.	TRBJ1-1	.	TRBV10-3	CAISELLGDTEAFF	TGTGCCATCAGTGAGCTGTTAGGGGACACTGAAGCTTTCTTT
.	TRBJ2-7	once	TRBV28	CASSGTPLWYEQYF	TGTGCCAGCTCCGGGACTCCCCTATGGTACGAGCAGTACTTC
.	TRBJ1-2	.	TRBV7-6	CASSAGTDYGYTF	TGTGCCAGCAGCGCCGGGACGGACTATGGCTACACCTTC
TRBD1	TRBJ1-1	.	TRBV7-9	CAGDRGSTEAFF	TGTGCCGGAGACAGGGGGAGCACTGAAGCTTTCTTT
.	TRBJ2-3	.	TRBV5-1	CASSTGVTDTQYF	TGCGCCAGCTCCACGGGGGTCACAGATACGCAGTATTTT
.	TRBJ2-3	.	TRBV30	CASLPPKSDTQYF	TGTGCCTCACTGCCCCCGAAGAGCGATACGCAGTATTTT
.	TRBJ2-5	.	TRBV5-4	CASSFVGETQYF	TGTGCCAGCAGCTTTGTAGGGGAGACCCAGTACTTC
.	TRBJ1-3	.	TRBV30	CAWSVSSGNTIYF	TGTGCCTGGAGTGTCTCTTCTGGAAACACCATATATTTT